The text below deals with one TCR beta chain. Looked up from germline, CDR1 is SEHNR and CDR2 is FQNEAQ (reference sequence). This CDR3 comprises 14 residues. This entry comes from a study of T cell changes during pregnancy in multiple sclerosis. Using immunoSEQ multiplex PCR, the repertoire was profiled, and TCRdb retains in-frame clones only, with some absent. The sample records over 65,000 clones, about 95% being singletons. The genes are TRBV7-9 and TRBJ2-1, with D perhaps matching TRBD2 (6 bases). This material consisted of peripheral blood, taken in the third trimester of pregnancy. The receptor was derived from a female donor with multiple sclerosis, enrolled in a pregnancy study. This CDR3 is CAGRKVLSYNEQFF. CDR3 nucleotide sequence: TGTGCGGGGAGGAAAGTCCTATCCTACAATGAGCAGTTCTTC. The whole variable domain, filled in from reference TRBV7-9 and TRBJ2-1, reads DTGVSQNPRHKITKRGQNVTFRCDPISEHNRLYWYRQTLGQGPEFLTYFQNEAQLEKSRLLSDRFSAERPKGSFSTLEIQRTEQGDSAMYLCAGRKVLSYNEQFFGPGTRLTVL.